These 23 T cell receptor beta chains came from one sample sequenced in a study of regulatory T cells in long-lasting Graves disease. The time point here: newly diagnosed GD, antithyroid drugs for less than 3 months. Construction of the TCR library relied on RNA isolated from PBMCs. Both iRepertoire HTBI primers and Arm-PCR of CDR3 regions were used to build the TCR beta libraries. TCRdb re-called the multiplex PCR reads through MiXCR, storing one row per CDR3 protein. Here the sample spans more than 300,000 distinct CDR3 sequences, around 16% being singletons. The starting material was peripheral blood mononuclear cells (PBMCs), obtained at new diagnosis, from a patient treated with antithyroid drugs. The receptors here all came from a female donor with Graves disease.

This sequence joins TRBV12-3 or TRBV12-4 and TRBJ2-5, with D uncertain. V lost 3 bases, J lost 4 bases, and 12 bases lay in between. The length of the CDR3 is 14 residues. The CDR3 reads CASSFTRTLETQYF. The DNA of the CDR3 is TGTGCCAGCAGTTTCACCAGGACCCTAGAGACCCAGTACTTC.

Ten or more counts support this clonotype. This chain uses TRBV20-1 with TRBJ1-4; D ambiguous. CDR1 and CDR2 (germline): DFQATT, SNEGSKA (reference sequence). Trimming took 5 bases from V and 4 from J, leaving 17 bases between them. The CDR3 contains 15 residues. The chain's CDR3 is CSAERVPGINEKLFF. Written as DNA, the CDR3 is TGCAGTGCTGAGAGGGTCCCGGGAATTAATGAAAAACTGTTTTTT.

Written as DNA, the CDR3 is TGTGCCAGCAGTTTATCTATTAGCGGCAGGGGAGTGAATGGCTACACCTTC. It encodes CASSLSISGRGVNGYTF. V usage is TRBV27 and J usage is TRBJ1-2; D may be TRBD1 (6 bases). V was trimmed by 0 bases and J by 6 bases, leaving 20 bases between them. Germline CDR1 and CDR2: MNHEY and SMNVEV (reference sequence). The CDR3 consists of 17 residues.

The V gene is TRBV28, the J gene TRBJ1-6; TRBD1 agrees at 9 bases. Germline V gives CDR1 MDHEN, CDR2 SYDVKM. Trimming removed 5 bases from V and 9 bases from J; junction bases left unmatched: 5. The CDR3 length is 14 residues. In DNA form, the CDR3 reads TGTGCCAGCAGTCCTGGGGACAGGGTTTCACCCCTCCACTTT. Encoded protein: CASSPGDRVSPLHF.

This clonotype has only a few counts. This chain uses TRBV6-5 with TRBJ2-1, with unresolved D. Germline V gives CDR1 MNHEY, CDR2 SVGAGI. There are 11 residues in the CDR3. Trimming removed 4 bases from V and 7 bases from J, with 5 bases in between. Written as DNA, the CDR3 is TGTGCCAGCAGTTCTCCGAATGAGCAGTTCTTC. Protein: CASSSPNEQFF.

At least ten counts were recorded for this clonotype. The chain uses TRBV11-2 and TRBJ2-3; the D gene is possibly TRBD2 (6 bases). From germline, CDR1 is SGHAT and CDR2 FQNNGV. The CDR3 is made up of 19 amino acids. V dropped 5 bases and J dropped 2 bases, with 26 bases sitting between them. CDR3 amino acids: CASSQDPPRRGAYTDTQYF. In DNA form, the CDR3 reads TGTGCCAGCAGCCAAGATCCACCCCGTCGCGGGGCGTACACAGATACGCAGTATTTT.

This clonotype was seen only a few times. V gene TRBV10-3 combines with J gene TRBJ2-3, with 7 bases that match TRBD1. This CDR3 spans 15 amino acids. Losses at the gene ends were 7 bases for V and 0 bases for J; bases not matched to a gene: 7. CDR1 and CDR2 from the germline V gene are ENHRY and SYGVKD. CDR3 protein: CAIKYGQESTDTQYF. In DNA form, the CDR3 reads TGTGCCATCAAATACGGACAGGAAAGCACAGATACGCAGTATTTT.

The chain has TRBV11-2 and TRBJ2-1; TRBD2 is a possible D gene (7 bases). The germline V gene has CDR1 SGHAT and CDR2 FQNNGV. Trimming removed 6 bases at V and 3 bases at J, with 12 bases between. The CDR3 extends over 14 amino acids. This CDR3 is CASRGGGVYNEQFF. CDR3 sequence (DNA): TGTGCCAGCAGAGGGGGAGGGGTCTACAATGAGCAGTTCTTC.

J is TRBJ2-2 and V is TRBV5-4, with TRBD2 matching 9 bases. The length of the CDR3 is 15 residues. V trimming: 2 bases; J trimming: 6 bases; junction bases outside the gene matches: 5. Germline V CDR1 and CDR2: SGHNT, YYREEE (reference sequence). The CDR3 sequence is CASSLLGTSPGELFF. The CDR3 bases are TGTGCCAGCAGCTTATTGGGGACTAGCCCCGGGGAGCTGTTTTTT.

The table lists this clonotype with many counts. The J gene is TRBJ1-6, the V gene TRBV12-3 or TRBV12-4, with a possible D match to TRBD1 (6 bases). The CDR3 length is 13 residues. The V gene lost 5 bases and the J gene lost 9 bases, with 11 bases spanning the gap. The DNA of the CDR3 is TGTGCCAGCAGTCCTAGACAGGTTTCACCCCTCCACTTT. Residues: CASSPRQVSPLHF.

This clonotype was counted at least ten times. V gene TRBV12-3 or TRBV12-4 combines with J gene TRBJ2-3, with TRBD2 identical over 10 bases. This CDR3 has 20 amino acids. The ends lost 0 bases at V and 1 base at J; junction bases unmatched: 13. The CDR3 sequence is CASSLALLAGATRGTDTQYF. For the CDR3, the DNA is TGTGCCAGCAGTTTAGCCCTCCTAGCGGGAGCAACTCGGGGCACAGATACGCAGTATTTT.

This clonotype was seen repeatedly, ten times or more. CDR3 residues: CAISESGLQDMNSNQPQHF. CDR3 DNA: TGTGCCATCAGTGAGTCGGGGTTGCAGGATATGAATAGCAATCAGCCCCAGCATTTT. The genes are TRBV10-3 and TRBJ1-5; D remains ambiguous. From germline, CDR1 is ENHRY and CDR2 SYGVKD. V lost 0 bases and J 0 bases, leaving 18 bases between the germline ends. CDR3 length: 19 amino acids.

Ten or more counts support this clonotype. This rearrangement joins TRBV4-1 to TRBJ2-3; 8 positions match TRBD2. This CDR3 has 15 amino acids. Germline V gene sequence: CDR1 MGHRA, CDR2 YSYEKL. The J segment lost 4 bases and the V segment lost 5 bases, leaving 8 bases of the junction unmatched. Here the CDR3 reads CASSSQRGNSDTQYF. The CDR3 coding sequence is TGCGCCAGCAGCTCACAGCGGGGGAATTCAGATACGCAGTATTTT.

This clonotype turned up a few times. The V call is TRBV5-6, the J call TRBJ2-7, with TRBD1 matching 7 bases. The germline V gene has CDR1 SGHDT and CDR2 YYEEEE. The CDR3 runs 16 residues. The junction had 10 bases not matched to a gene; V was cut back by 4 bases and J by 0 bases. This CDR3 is CASSSGVWTGSYEQYF. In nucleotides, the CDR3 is TGTGCCAGCAGCAGCGGAGTGTGGACAGGCTCCTACGAGCAGTACTTC.

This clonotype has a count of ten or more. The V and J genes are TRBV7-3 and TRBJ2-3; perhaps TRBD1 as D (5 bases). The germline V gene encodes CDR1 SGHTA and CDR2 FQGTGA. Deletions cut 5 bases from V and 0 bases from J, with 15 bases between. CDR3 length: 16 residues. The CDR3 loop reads CASSHGTGRSTDTQYF. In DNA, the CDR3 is TGTGCCAGCAGCCACGGAACAGGACGAAGCACAGATACGCAGTATTTT.

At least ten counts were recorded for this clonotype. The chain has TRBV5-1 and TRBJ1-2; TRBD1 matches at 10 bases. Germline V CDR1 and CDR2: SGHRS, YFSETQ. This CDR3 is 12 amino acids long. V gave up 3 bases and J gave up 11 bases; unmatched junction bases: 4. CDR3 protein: CASSYDRGQYTF. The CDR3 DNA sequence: TGCGCCAGCAGCTACGACAGGGGGCAGTACACCTTC. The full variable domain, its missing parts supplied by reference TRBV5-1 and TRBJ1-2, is KAGVTQTPRYLIKTRGQQVTLSCSPISGHRSVSWYQQTPGQGLQFLFEYFSETQRNKGNFPGRFSGRQFSNSRSEMNVSTLELGDSALYLCASSYDRGQYTFGSGTRLTVV.

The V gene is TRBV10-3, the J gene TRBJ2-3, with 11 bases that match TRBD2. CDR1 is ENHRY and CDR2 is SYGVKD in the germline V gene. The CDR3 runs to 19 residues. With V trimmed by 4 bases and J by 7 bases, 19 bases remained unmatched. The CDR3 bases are TGTGCCATCAGTGGAGGGGCTAGCGGGGGGCTCGCCAGTCGTTATACGCAGTATTTT. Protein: CAISGGASGGLASRYTQYF.

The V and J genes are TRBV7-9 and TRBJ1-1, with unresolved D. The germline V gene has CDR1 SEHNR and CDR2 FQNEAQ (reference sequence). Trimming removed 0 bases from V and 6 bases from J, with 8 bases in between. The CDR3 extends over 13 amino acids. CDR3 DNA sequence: TGTGCCAGCAGCTTAGCGAAGGGTTCTGAAGCTTTCTTT. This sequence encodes CASSLAKGSEAFF. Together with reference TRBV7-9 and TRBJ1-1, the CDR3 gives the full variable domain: DTGVSQNPRHKITKRGQNVTFRCDPISEHNRLYWYRQTLGQGPEFLTYFQNEAQLEKSRLLSDRFSAERPKGSFSTLEIQRTEQGDSAMYLCASSLAKGSEAFFGQGTRLTVV.

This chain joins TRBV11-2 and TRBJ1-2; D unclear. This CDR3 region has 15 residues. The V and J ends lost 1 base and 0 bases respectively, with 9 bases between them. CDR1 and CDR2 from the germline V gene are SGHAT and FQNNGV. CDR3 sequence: CASSLAVSPNYGYTF. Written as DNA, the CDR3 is TGTGCCAGCAGCTTAGCGGTGTCCCCTAACTATGGCTACACCTTC.

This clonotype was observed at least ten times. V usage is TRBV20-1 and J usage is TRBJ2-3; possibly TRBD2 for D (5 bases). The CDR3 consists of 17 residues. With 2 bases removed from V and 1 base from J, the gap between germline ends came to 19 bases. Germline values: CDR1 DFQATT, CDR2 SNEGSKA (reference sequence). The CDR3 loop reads CSARRPMGSGGTDTQYF. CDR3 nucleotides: TGCAGTGCTAGAAGGCCGATGGGGAGCGGAGGCACAGATACGCAGTATTTT.

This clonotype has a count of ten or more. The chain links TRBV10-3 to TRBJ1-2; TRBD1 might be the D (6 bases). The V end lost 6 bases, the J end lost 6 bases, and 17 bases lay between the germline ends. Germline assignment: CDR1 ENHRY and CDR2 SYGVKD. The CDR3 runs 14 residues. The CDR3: CAISDNRDQDGYTF. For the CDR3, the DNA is TGTGCCATCAGCGACAACAGGGACCAGGATGGCTACACCTTC.

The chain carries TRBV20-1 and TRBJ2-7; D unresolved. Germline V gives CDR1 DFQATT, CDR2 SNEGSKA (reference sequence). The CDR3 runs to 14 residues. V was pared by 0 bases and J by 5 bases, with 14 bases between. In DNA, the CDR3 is TGCAGTGCTAGAGATAGGGTATTCAACCACGAGCAGTACTTC. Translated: CSARDRVFNHEQYF.

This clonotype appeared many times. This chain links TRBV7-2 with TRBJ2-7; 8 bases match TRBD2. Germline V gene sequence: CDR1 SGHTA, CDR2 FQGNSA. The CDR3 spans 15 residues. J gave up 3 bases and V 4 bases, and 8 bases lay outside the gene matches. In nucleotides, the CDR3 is TGTGCCAGCAGCTCGGGGGGGACCGCTAGCTACGAGCAGTACTTC. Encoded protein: CASSSGGTASYEQYF.